This TCR beta chain was captured in a study of T cell changes during pregnancy in multiple sclerosis. The germline V and J ends were trimmed by 7 bases and 6 bases, with 12 bases remaining between them. The germline gives CDR1 SNHLY, CDR2 FYNNEI. The CDR3 spans 12 residues. Libraries were prepared by immunoSEQ multiplex PCR; TCRdb keeps only in-frame clonotypes and omits some of them. The data contain tens of thousands of clones, around nine tenths of them singletons. The chain has TRBV2 and TRBJ2-5; TRBD1 might be the D (6 bases). The sample in question was peripheral blood, obtained before pregnancy. The receptor was isolated from a female donor with multiple sclerosis, enrolled in a pregnancy study. CDR3 loop: CASKRQGQTQYF. The DNA for the CDR3 is TGTGCCAGCAAAAGGCAGGGGCAGACCCAGTACTTC.